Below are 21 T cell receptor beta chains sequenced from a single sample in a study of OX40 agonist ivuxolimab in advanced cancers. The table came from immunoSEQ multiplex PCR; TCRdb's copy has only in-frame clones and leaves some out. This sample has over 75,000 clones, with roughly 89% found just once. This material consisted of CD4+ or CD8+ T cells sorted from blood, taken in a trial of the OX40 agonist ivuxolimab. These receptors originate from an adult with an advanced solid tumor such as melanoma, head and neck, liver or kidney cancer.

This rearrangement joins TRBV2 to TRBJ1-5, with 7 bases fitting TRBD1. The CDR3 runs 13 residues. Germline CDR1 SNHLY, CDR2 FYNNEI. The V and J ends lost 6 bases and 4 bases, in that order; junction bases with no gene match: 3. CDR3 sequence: CASSRGGNQPQHF. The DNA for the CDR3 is TGTGCCAGCAGCAGGGGGGGTAATCAGCCCCAGCATTTT.

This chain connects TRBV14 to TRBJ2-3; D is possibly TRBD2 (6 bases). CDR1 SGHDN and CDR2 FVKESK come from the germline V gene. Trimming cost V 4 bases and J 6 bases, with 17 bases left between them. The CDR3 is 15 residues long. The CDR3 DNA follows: TGTGCCAGCAGCCGGAAAACGGGAGTAGGGGATACGCAGTATTTT. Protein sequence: CASSRKTGVGDTQYF. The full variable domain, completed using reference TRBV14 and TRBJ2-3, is EAGVTQFPSHSVIEKGQTVTLRCDPISGHDNLYWYRRVMGKEIKFLLHFVKESKQDESGMPNNRFLAERTGGTYSTLKVQPAELEDSGVYFCASSRKTGVGDTQYFGPGTRLTVL.

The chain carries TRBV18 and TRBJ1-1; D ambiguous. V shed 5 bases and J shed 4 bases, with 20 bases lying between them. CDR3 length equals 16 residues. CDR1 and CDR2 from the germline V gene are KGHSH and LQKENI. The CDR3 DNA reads TGTGCCAGCTCAGGAACGCACGGGGTGGTGGGCACTGAAGCTTTCTTT. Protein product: CASSGTHGVVGTEAFF.

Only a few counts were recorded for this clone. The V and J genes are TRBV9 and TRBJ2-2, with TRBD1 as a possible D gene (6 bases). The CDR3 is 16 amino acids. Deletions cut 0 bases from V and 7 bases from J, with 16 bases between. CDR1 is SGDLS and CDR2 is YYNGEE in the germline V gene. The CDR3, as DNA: TGTGCCAGCAGCGTAGTCGCTTCTCAGGGGAGCGGGGAGCTGTTTTTT. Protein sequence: CASSVVASQGSGELFF. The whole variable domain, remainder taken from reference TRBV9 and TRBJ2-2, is DSGVTQTPKHLITATGQRVTLRCSPRSGDLSVYWYQQSLDQGLQFLIQYYNGEERAKGNILERFSAQQFPDLHSELNLSSLELGDSALYFCASSVVASQGSGELFFGEGSRLTVL.

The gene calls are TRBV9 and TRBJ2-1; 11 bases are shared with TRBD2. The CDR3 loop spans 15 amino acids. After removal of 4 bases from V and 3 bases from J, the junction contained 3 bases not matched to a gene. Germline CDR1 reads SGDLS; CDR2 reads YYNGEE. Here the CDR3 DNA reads TGTGCCAGCAGCTCGACTAGCGGGAACTACAATGAGCAGTTCTTC. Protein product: CASSSTSGNYNEQFF.

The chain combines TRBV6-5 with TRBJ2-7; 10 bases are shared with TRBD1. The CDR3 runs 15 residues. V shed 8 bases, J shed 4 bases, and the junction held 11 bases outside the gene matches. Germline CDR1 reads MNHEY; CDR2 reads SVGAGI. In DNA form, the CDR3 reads TGTGCCAGCTCAGACCCGGGACAGGGGCTGTACGAGCAGTACTTC. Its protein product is CASSDPGQGLYEQYF.

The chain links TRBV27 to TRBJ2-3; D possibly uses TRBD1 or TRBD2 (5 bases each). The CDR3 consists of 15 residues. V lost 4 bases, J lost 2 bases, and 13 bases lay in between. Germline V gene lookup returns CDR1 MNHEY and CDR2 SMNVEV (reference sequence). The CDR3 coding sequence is TGTGCCAGCAGTTCCCCCGGGGCCCCCACAGATACGCAGTATTTT. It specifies CASSSPGAPTDTQYF.

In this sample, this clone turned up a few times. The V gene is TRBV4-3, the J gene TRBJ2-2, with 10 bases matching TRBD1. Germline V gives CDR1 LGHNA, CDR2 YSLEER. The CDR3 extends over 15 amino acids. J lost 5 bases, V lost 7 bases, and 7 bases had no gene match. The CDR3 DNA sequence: TGCGCCAGCAACGACAGGGGGCGCGGTACCGGGGAGCTGTTTTTT. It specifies CASNDRGRGTGELFF.

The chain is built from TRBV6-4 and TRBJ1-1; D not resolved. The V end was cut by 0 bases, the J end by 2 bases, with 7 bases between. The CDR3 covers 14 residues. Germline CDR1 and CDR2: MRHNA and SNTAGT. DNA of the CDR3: TGTGCCAGCAGTGACTCGAACAGAAACACTGAAGCTTTCTTT. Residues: CASSDSNRNTEAFF.

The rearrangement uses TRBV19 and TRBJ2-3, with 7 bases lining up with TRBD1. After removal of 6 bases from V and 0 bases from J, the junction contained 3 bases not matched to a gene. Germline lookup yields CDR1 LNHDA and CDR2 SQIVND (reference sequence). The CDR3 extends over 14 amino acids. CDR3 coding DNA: TGTGCCAGTAGACAGGGGCTGAGCACAGATACGCAGTATTTT. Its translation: CASRQGLSTDTQYF.

The CDR3 region is CASSSYPGGPLTQYF. In nucleotides, the CDR3 is TGTGCCAGCAGTTCCTACCCGGGGGGGCCCCTGACCCAGTACTTC. The chain is built from TRBV27 and TRBJ2-5; 8 bases map to TRBD2. CDR3 size: 15 residues. Trimming removed 4 bases from V and 7 bases from J; junction bases left unmatched: 11. CDR1 MNHEY and CDR2 SMNVEV come from the germline V gene (reference sequence).

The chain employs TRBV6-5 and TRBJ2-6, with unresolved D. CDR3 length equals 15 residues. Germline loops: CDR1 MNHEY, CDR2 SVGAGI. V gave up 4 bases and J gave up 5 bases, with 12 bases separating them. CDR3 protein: CASSFLSGRANVLTF. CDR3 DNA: TGTGCCAGCAGTTTCCTCAGTGGCAGGGCCAACGTCCTGACTTTC.

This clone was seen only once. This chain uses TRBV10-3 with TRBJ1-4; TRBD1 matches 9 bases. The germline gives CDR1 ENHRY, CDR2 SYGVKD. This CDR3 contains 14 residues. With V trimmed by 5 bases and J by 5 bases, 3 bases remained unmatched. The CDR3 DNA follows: TGTGCCATCAGTACAGGGGGCGGGAATGAAAAACTGTTTTTT. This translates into CAISTGGGNEKLFF.

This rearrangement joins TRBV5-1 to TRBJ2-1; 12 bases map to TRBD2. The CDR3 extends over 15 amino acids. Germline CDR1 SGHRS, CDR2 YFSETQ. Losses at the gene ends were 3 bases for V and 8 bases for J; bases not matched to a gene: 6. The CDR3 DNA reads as TGCGCCAGCAGCTCGACTAGCGGGGGCTTCGATGAGCAGTTCTTC. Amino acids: CASSSTSGGFDEQFF.

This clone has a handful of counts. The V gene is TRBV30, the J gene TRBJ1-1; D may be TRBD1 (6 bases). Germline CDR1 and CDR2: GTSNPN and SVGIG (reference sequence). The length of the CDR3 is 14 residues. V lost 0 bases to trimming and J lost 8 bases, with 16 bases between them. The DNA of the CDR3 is TGTGCCTGGAGTGTATCTGACGGGGGCATGGAAGCTTTCTTT. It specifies CAWSVSDGGMEAFF.

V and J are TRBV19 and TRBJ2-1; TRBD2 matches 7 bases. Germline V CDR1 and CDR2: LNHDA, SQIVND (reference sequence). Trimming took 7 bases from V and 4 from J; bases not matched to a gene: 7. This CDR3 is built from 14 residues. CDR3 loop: CASKPGGRYNEQFF. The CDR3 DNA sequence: TGTGCCAGTAAACCGGGAGGAAGGTACAATGAGCAGTTCTTC.

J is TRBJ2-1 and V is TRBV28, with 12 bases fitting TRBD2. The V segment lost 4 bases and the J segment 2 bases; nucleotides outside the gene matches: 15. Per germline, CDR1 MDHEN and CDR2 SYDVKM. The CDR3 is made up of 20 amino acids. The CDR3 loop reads CASSSEASGRAGEAYNEQFF. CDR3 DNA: TGTGCCAGCAGTTCCGAGGCTAGCGGGAGGGCCGGAGAAGCCTACAATGAGCAGTTCTTC.

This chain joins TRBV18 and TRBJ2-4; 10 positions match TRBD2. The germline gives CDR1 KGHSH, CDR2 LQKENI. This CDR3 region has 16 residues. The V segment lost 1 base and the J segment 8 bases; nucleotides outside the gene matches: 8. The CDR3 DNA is TGTGCCAGCTCACCACGACTAGCGGGCCGGGGAGACATTCAGTACTTC. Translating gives CASSPRLAGRGDIQYF.

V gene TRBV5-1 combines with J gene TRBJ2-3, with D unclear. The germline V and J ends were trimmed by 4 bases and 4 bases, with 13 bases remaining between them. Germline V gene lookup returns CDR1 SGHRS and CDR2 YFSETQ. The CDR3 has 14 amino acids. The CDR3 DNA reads TGCGCCAGCAGCGACACAGCAGGTTCAGATACGCAGTATTTT. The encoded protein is CASSDTAGSDTQYF.

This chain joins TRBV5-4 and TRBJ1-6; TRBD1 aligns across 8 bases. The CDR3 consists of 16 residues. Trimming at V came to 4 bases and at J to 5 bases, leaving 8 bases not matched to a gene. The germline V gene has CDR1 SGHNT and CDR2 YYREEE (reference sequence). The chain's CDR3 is CASSPPPTGDNSPLHF. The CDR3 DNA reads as TGTGCCAGCAGCCCACCCCCGACAGGGGATAATTCACCCCTCCACTTT.

The CDR3 DNA is TGTGCCAGTAGTATTGCTAGCGGCACAGATACGCAGTATTTT. Protein sequence: CASSIASGTDTQYF. This chain uses TRBV19 with TRBJ2-3; a weak D match, TRBD2 (6 bases). The length of the CDR3 is 14 residues. Trimming left V 3 bases short and J 1 base short, with 8 bases between. CDR1 is LNHDA and CDR2 is SQIVND in the germline V gene (reference sequence).